This TCR beta chain was found in a study of blood T cell repertoires in COVID-19. Study as a whole: From the United States, Italy and Spain came samples of acute and convalescent COVID-19. PBMCs, B-cell-depleted T cells, or T cells provided the cDNA or gDNA that made up the material.

Authors' analysis steps: Reference gene primer amplification gave estimated nucleated cell counts. The data were produced by immunoSEQ multiplex PCR, yet TCRdb's version contains in-frame clones alone and is incomplete. V, J and clone size are taken as reported in that table, and D and trimming were inferred from the DNA itself. The sample records 100,000 to 120,000 clones, roughly four fifths being singletons. CDR3 length: 13 amino acids. V lost 5 bases and J 5 bases, leaving 10 bases between the germline ends. Germline values: CDR1 SEHNR, CDR2 FQNEAQ (reference sequence). This TCR was recovered from a woman between 55 and 75 years old with acute or convalescent COVID-19. Sequenced material: peripheral blood. The V gene is TRBV7-9, the J gene TRBJ1-3; D is undetermined. This CDR3 is CASSPPRRNTIYF. In nucleotides, the CDR3 is TGTGCCAGCAGCCCACCCAGGAGAAACACCATATATTTT.